The clone carrying this TCR beta chain appeared many times. These data come from a study of CD8 T cells in ankylosing spondylitis. TCRdb called the 5' RACE reads again in MiXCR, with one record for every CDR3 protein. The sample carries approximately 220,000 distinct CDR3 sequences, 20% to 30% recorded once. The sample taken for sequencing was blood, either unsorted or a sorted T cell fraction (not recorded which). The clonotype was recovered from a male donor with ankylosing spondylitis or in good health (not recorded which).

CDR3 sequence: CASSLEFATNNEQFF. The CDR3 DNA is TGCGCCAGCAGCTTGGAGTTCGCTACTAACAATGAGCAGTTCTTC. This chain uses TRBV5-1 with TRBJ2-1; D unresolved. Germline V gene lookup returns CDR1 SGHRS and CDR2 YFSETQ. Between the trimmed V and J ends, which lost 0 bases and 5 bases, there was a span of 12 bases. The CDR3 totals 15 residues.